These 10 T cell receptor beta chains were sequenced from one sample in a study of persistence of HIV-infected CD4 T cells. Sequencing used immunoSEQ version 4 in survey mode. Assay: immunoSEQ multiplex PCR; the TCRdb copy retains only in-frame clones and omits some. The sample lists under 20,000 clones, less than 75% occurring once. Lysates of CMV-infected fibroblasts at around 9.1 ug/mL stimulated these cells. Responding CD4+ T cells were sorted by upregulation of both CD40 ligand and CD69. No antigen is known for these receptors. Material: CD4+ T cells sorted from PBMCs after roughly 18-hour stimulation, obtained from a patient who received antiretroviral therapy. The receptors stem from an adult woman with HIV who was CMV-seropositive.

This clone has just one count. The V gene is TRBV7-3, the J gene TRBJ1-5; D ambiguous. Germline V gives CDR1 SGHTA, CDR2 FQGTGA. The ends were cut back, 7 bases at V and 1 base at J, with 14 bases in the middle. There are 15 residues in the CDR3. CDR3: CASNGFRGSNQPQHF. The DNA for the CDR3 is TGTGCCAGCAACGGGTTCCGAGGGAGCAATCAGCCCCAGCATTTT.

The CDR3 sequence: CSDIPGTRYNEQFF. The CDR3 DNA is TGCAGCGACATCCCAGGAACTAGATACAATGAGCAGTTCTTC. This sequence joins TRBV29-1 and TRBJ2-1; a possible D gene is TRBD2 (5 bases). The V and J ends lost 7 bases and 4 bases respectively, with 17 bases between them. The CDR3 is made up of 14 amino acids. Germline V lookup: CDR1 SQVTM, CDR2 ANQGSEA.

This chain links TRBV24-1 with TRBJ2-3; TRBD2 aligns across 9 bases. Germline V lookup: CDR1 KGHDR, CDR2 SFDVKD. The CDR3 extends over 12 amino acids. Unmatched junction bases numbered 4, after V lost 11 bases and J lost 5 bases. The CDR3, as DNA: TGTGCCAAGCGGGGGGTCAGAGATACGCAGTATTTT. Protein sequence: CAKRGVRDTQYF.

Only a few counts were recorded for this clone. This chain connects TRBV5-1 to TRBJ2-1; tentatively, D is TRBD1 (5 bases). This CDR3 contains 14 residues. Trimming stripped 5 bases from V and 2 bases from J, with 11 bases between. Germline V gene sequence: CDR1 SGHRS, CDR2 YFSETQ. The CDR3 loop is CASRRQGTYNEQFF. CDR3 coding DNA: TGCGCCAGCAGACGCCAGGGCACCTACAATGAGCAGTTCTTC.

The rearrangement joins TRBV7-2 to TRBJ1-1, with 8 bases fitting TRBD1. Germline V gene sequence: CDR1 SGHTA, CDR2 FQGNSA. The V and J ends lost 5 bases and 8 bases, in that order; junction bases with no gene match: 7. This CDR3 is 13 amino acids long. This chain's CDR3 is CASSRPGQAEAFF. In DNA form, the CDR3 reads TGTGCCAGCAGCCGCCCGGGACAGGCAGAAGCTTTCTTT. Using reference TRBV7-2 and TRBJ1-1 for the parts outside the CDR3, the full variable domain is GAGVSQSPSNKVTEKGKDVELRCDPISGHTALYWYRQSLGQGLEFLIYFQGNSAPDKSGLPSDRFSAERTGGSVSTLTIQRTQQEDSAVYLCASSRPGQAEAFFGQGTRLTVV.

Turning to this clone: Other nucleotide sequences in the sample specify the same CDR3. The V gene is TRBV18, the J gene TRBJ1-3; the D is unclear. The V end was cut by 3 bases, the J end by 0 bases, with 12 bases between. This CDR3 region has 16 residues. Germline CDR1 reads KGHSH; CDR2 reads LQKENI. The CDR3 DNA follows: TGTGCCAGCTCACCCCCAACCGGGTTCTCTGGAAACACCATATATTTT. This gives the protein CASSPPTGFSGNTIYF.

The chain joins TRBV2 to TRBJ1-3, with D perhaps matching TRBD1 (6 bases). This CDR3 region has 17 residues. Germline-derived CDR1 and CDR2 are SNHLY and FYNNEI. V was shortened by 0 bases and J by 5 bases, with 17 bases between the two germline ends. The CDR3 loop is CASSEAQGRVDRNTIYF. CDR3 DNA: TGTGCCAGCAGTGAAGCGCAGGGGCGGGTCGACCGAAACACCATATATTTT.

The chain couples TRBV5-1 to TRBJ1-2; 7 bases line up with TRBD1. This CDR3 spans 13 amino acids. From germline, CDR1 is SGHRS and CDR2 YFSETQ. With 3 bases clipped from V and 8 bases from J, the junction kept 7 bases outside the gene matches. The CDR3 is CASSSRDSRGYTF. The CDR3 DNA is TGCGCCAGCAGCTCAAGGGACAGTCGGGGCTACACCTTC.

The chain's CDR3 is CASSRSAGGGTGELFF. The CDR3 DNA follows: TGTGCCAGCAGCCGGTCAGCGGGGGGTGGCACCGGGGAGCTGTTTTTT. V usage is TRBV11-3 and J usage is TRBJ2-2, with TRBD2 identical over 9 bases. The J segment lost 4 bases and the V segment lost 5 bases, leaving 8 bases of the junction unmatched. CDR3 length: 16 residues. The germline V gene encodes CDR1 SGHNT and CDR2 YENEEA. Full variable domain (outside the CDR3, taken from reference TRBV11-3 and TRBJ2-2): EAGVVQSPRYKIIEKKQPVAFWCNPISGHNTLYWYLQNLGQGPELLIRYENEEAVDDSQLPKDRFSAERLKGVDSTLKIQPAELGDSAVYLCASSRSAGGGTGELFFGEGSRLTVL.

The J gene is TRBJ2-3, the V gene TRBV12-3 or TRBV12-4; D remains ambiguous. This CDR3 has 11 amino acids. The germline V and J ends were trimmed by 3 bases and 5 bases, with 3 bases remaining between them. CDR3 in amino acids: CASSLEDTQYF. CDR3 DNA sequence: TGTGCCAGCAGTTTGGAAGATACGCAGTATTTT.